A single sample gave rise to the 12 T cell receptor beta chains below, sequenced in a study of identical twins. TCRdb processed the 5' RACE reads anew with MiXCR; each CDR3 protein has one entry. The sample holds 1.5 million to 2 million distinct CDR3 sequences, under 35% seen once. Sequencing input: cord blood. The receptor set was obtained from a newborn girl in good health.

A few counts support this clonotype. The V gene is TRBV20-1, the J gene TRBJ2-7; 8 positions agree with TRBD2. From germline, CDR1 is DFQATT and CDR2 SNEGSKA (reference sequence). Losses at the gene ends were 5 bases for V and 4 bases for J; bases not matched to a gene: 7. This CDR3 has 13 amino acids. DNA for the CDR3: TGCAGTGCTCGCAAGCGGGAGCGTTACGAGCAGTACTTC. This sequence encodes CSARKRERYEQYF.

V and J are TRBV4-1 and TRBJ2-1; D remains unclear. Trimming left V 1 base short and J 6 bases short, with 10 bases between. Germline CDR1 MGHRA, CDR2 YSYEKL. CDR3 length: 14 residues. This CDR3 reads CASSQAGRRNEQFF. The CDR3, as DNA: TGCGCCAGCAGCCAAGCCGGACGGCGCAATGAGCAGTTCTTC.

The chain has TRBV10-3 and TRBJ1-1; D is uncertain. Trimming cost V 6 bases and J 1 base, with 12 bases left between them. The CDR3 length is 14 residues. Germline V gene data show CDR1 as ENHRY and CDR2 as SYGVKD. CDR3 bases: TGTGCCATCAGCAACACTGAAGGGAACACTGAAGCTTTCTTT. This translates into CAISNTEGNTEAFF.

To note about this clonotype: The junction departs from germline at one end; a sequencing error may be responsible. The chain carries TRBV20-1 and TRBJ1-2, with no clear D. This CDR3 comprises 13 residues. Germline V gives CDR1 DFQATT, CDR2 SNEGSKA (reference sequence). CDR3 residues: CSARDQRVYGHTF. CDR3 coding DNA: TGCAGTGCTAGAGATCAGCGGGTTTATGGCCACACCTTC.

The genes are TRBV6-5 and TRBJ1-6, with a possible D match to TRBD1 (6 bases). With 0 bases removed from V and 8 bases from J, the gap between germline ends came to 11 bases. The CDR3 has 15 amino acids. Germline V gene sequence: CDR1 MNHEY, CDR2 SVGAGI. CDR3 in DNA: TGTGCCAGCAGTTACTCCCGACAGGCACATTCACCCCTCCACTTT. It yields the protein CASSYSRQAHSPLHF.

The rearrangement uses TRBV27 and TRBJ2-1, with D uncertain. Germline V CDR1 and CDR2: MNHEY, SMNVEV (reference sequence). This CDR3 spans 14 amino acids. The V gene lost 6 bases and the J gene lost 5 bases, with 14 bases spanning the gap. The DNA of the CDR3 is TGTGCCAGCAGCCCGATACGGACCGACAATGAGCAGTTCTTC. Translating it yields CASSPIRTDNEQFF.

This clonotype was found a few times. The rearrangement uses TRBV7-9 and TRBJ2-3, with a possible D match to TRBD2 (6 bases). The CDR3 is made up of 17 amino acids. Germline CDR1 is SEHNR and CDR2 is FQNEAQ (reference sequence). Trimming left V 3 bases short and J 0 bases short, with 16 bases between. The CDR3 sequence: CASSFREPVVSTDTQYF. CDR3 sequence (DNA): TGTGCCAGCAGCTTTCGGGAGCCTGTGGTCAGCACAGATACGCAGTATTTT.

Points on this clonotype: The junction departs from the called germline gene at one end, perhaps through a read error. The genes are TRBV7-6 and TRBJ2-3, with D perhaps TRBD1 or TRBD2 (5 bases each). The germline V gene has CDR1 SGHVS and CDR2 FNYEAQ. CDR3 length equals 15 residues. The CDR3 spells CASSLVGRRGDTQSF. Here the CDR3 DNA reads TGTGCCAGCAGCTTAGTGGGTCGTCGAGGGGATACGCAGTCTTTT. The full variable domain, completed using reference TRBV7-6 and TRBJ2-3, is GAGVSQSPRYKVTKRGQDVALRCDPISGHVSLYWYRQALGQGPEFLTYFNYEAQQDKSGLPNDRFSAERPEGSISTLTIQRTEQRDSAMYRCASSLVGRRGDTQSFGPGTRLTVL.

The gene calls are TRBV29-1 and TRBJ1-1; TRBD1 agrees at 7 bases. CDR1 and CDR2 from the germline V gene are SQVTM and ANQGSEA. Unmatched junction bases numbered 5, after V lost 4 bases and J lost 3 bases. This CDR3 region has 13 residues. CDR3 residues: CSVATRGDTEAFF. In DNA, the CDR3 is TGCAGCGTTGCTACCAGGGGGGACACTGAAGCTTTCTTT. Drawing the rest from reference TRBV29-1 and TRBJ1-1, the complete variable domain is SAVISQKPSRDICQRGTSLTIQCQVDSQVTMMFWYRQQPGQSLTLIATANQGSEATYESGFVIDKFPISRPNLTFSTLTVSNMSPEDSSIYLCSVATRGDTEAFFGQGTRLTVV.

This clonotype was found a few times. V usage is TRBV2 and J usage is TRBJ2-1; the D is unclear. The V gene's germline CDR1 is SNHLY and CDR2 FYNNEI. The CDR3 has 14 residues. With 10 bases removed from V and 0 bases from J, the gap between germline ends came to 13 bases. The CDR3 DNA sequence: TGTGCCACCCTATCCAGGAGCTCCTACAATGAGCAGTTCTTC. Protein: CATLSRSSYNEQFF.

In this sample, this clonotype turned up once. The CDR3 reads CSVLADGRRNEQFF. In DNA form, the CDR3 reads TGCAGCGTCCTAGCAGACGGTCGGAGGAATGAGCAGTTCTTC. V usage is TRBV29-1 and J usage is TRBJ2-1, with D tentatively TRBD2 (5 bases). Germline CDR1 and CDR2: SQVTM and ANQGSEA. The CDR3 length is 14 residues. The germline V and J ends were trimmed by 6 bases and 7 bases, with 19 bases remaining between them.

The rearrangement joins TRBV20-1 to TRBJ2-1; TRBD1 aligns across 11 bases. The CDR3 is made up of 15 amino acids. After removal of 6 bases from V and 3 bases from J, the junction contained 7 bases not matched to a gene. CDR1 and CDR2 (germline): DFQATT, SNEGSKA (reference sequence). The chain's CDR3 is CSARRGTGGYNEQFF. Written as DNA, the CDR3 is TGCAGTGCGAGACGAGGGACAGGGGGCTACAATGAGCAGTTCTTC.